Shown below are 32 T cell receptor beta chains from a single sample sequenced in a study of blood T cell repertoires in COVID-19 (dated by TCRdb to between 2020 and 2021). Preparation of the library involved the immunoSEQ multiplex PCR assay. Sourced from immuneACCESS, this table was stored by TCRdb with only in-frame sequences that have V and J called. A share of the clones is absent; for the studies checked, an unresolved V gene accounts for under half, and the remainder has no known explanation. In all, the sample holds hundreds of thousands of clones, and around 86% of those were seen once. More than 1.4% of the sample comes from the top ten. The sequencing sample was made of peripheral blood. Source of these receptors: a woman younger than 45 with active or convalescent COVID-19.

The chain is built from TRBV10-3 and TRBJ1-1; possibly TRBD1 for D (6 bases). This CDR3 is 16 amino acids long. In germline, CDR1 is ENHRY, CDR2 SYGVKD. Trimming removed 3 bases at V and 5 bases at J, with 19 bases between. The CDR3 nucleotides are TGTGCCATCAGTGACCCGGTTGGGGGGGCCACAACTGAAGCTTTCTTT. Its protein is CAISDPVGGATTEAFF.

V gene TRBV3-1 (or the pseudogene TRBV3-2) combines with J gene TRBJ1-6; 9 positions agree with TRBD1. The V gene's germline CDR1 is LGHDT and CDR2 YNNKEL (reference sequence). The CDR3 consists of 16 residues. J was trimmed by 6 bases and V by 2 bases; bases with no gene match: 5. The CDR3 nucleotides read TGTGCCAGCAGCCAACGGACAGGGGTCGCTAATTCACCCCTCCACTTT. Translation: CASSQRTGVANSPLHF.

This chain uses TRBV7-8 with TRBJ2-7; a weak D match, TRBD2 (6 bases). Trimming stripped 4 bases from V and 3 bases from J, with 16 bases between. This CDR3 region has 15 residues. Germline V CDR1 and CDR2: SGHVS, FQNEAQ. The CDR3 is CASSSGRGGYYEQYF. The CDR3 DNA reads as TGTGCCAGCAGCTCAGGGCGGGGAGGATACTACGAGCAGTACTTC.

A single count supports this clone. The sample carries other DNA sequences with the same CDR3. V gene TRBV5-1 combines with J gene TRBJ2-1; 7 bases agree with TRBD1. Germline CDR1 and CDR2: SGHRS and YFSETQ. V dropped 0 bases and J dropped 1; count of bases not matched to a gene: 1. This CDR3 is built from 15 residues. CDR3 nucleotides: TGCGCCAGCAGCTTGGGACAGGGTTCCTACAATGAGCAGTTCTTC. Protein product: CASSLGQGSYNEQFF.

This clone was counted a few times. This sequence joins TRBV7-8 and TRBJ2-1; 8 nucleotides agree with TRBD2. The V gene's germline CDR1 is SGHVS and CDR2 FQNEAQ. Losses at the gene ends were 5 bases for V and 6 bases for J; bases not matched to a gene: 9. The CDR3 has 15 amino acids. DNA of the CDR3: TGTGCCAGCAGCCAGCGGGAGAAGAGAGGCAATGAGCAGTTCTTC. Translated: CASSQREKRGNEQFF. Full variable domain (rest looked up from reference TRBV7-8 and TRBJ2-1): GAGVSQSPRYKVAKRGQDVALRCDPISGHVSLFWYQQALGQGPEFLTYFQNEAQLDKSGLPSDRFFAERPEGSVSTLKIQRTQQEDSAVYLCASSQREKRGNEQFFGPGTRLTVL.

Written as DNA, the CDR3 is TGTGCCAGCAGCCCCTCAGCCCATGGAGTTGGTACCGGGGAGCTGTTTTTT. Translated, it gives CASSPSAHGVGTGELFF. The chain has TRBV9 and TRBJ2-2; unclear D gene. The CDR3 spans 17 residues. Trimming shortened V by 4 bases and J by 5 bases, and 21 bases separated the two germline ends. Germline V gene sequence: CDR1 SGDLS, CDR2 YYNGEE.

V and J are TRBV6-5 and TRBJ2-7; TRBD2 aligns across 11 bases. After removal of 6 bases from V and 7 bases from J, the junction contained 5 bases not matched to a gene. Germline V gives CDR1 MNHEY, CDR2 SVGAGI. The CDR3 length is 13 residues. CDR3 DNA: TGTGCCAGCAGACTAGCGGGAGTCCGAGAGCAGTACTTC. Residues: CASRLAGVREQYF.

The chain combines TRBV5-1 with TRBJ2-5, with no clear D. The germline V and J ends were trimmed by 4 bases and 1 base, with 17 bases remaining between them. CDR1 is SGHRS and CDR2 is YFSETQ in the germline V gene. This CDR3 is 16 amino acids long. The CDR3 bases are TGCGCCAGCAGCCCCGTCCCTTATCGGGTCCAAGAGACCCAGTACTTC. Amino acid sequence: CASSPVPYRVQETQYF.

V is TRBV5-1 and J is TRBJ2-1; 10 bases are shared with TRBD2. CDR1 SGHRS and CDR2 YFSETQ come from the germline V gene. The length of the CDR3 is 18 residues. V shed 3 bases, J shed 0 bases, and the junction held 9 bases outside the gene matches. The CDR3 region is CASSWEGLALNSYNEQFF. The CDR3 DNA is TGCGCCAGCAGCTGGGAGGGACTAGCGCTAAACTCCTACAATGAGCAGTTCTTC.

This clone was observed a single time. V gene TRBV5-1 combines with J gene TRBJ1-4; TRBD1 agrees at 9 bases. Germline CDR1 is SGHRS and CDR2 is YFSETQ. The CDR3 is 12 amino acids. The V gene end was trimmed by 8 bases and the J gene end by 10 bases; junction bases not matched to a gene: 6. CDR3 DNA: TGCGCCAGAGGGGACAGGGACCGAAAACTGTTTTTT. Translation gives CARGDRDRKLFF.

In this sample, this clone turned up a few times. V usage is TRBV28 and J usage is TRBJ1-5, with unresolved D. Trimming took 5 bases from V and 3 from J, leaving 11 bases between them. Germline V gives CDR1 MDHEN, CDR2 SYDVKM. CDR3 length: 14 amino acids. This CDR3 is CASSGGLVNQPQHF. DNA for the CDR3: TGTGCCAGCAGTGGTGGACTGGTCAATCAGCCCCAGCATTTT.

Only one count was recorded for this clone. The V gene is TRBV5-1, the J gene TRBJ1-1; TRBD1 is a possible D gene (6 bases). Germline CDR1 SGHRS, CDR2 YFSETQ. The CDR3 loop spans 16 amino acids. The V and J ends lost 2 bases and 0 bases respectively, with 14 bases between them. CDR3 amino acids: CASSLMRTGMNTEAFF. CDR3 in DNA: TGCGCCAGCAGCTTAATGAGAACAGGGATGAACACTGAAGCTTTCTTT.

The gene calls are TRBV11-2 and TRBJ2-3; the D is unclear. Trimming left V 2 bases short and J 2 bases short, with 8 bases between. CDR1 is SGHAT and CDR2 is FQNNGV in the germline V gene. This CDR3 contains 14 residues. Written as DNA, the CDR3 is TGTGCCAGCAGCTTAAGAGCCCACACAGATACGCAGTATTTT. Its protein product is CASSLRAHTDTQYF.

The chain recombines TRBV6-5 with TRBJ2-3; 10 nucleotides match TRBD2. Unmatched junction bases numbered 8, after V lost 6 bases and J lost 8 bases. In germline, CDR1 is MNHEY, CDR2 SVGAGI. CDR3 length equals 14 residues. The CDR3 nucleotides read TGTGCCAGCAGGGATAGCGGGGGGTCCACTACGCAGTATTTT. It is translated as CASRDSGGSTTQYF.

The V gene is TRBV18, the J gene TRBJ2-5, with 8 positions matching TRBD1. The CDR3 is 18 residues long. The trim removed 5 bases at V and 0 bases at J, leaving 14 bases unmatched. From germline, CDR1 is KGHSH and CDR2 LQKENI. The CDR3 sequence is CASSKRQGLAAYQETQYF. The CDR3 DNA is TGTGCCAGCTCAAAGAGACAGGGGTTAGCGGCTTACCAAGAGACCCAGTACTTC.

This clone was seen just once. The V gene is TRBV5-6, the J gene TRBJ2-7; 10 bases fit TRBD1. Germline trimming cut 2 bases from V and 5 bases from J; bases unmatched to any gene: 10. In germline, CDR1 is SGHDT, CDR2 YYEEEE. The CDR3 sequence is 16 residues long. CDR3 sequence reads: CASSLSSKTGGNEQYF. CDR3 sequence (DNA): TGTGCCAGCAGCTTAAGTTCTAAGACAGGGGGCAACGAGCAGTACTTC.

This clone has only a few counts. The chain carries TRBV11-2 and TRBJ2-3; 7 bases match TRBD1. This CDR3 region has 16 residues. CDR1 and CDR2 from the germline V gene are SGHAT and FQNNGV. V was clipped by 5 bases and J by 3 bases; unmatched bases: 11. The CDR3 DNA reads TGTGCCAGCAGCCAAACAACAGGGGCCGGGACAGATACGCAGTATTTT. Translating it yields CASSQTTGAGTDTQYF.

This rearrangement joins TRBV14 to TRBJ1-5, with D hard to call. Germline assignment: CDR1 SGHDN and CDR2 FVKESK. V lost 0 bases to trimming and J lost 6 bases, with 6 bases between them. The CDR3 covers 13 residues. Written as DNA, the CDR3 is TGTGCCAGCAGCCAAGATGGGAGTCAGCCCCAGCATTTT. This gives the protein CASSQDGSQPQHF.

CDR3 in DNA: TGTGCCAGCAGTTATCTAAGTAACACTGAAGCTTTCTTT. Amino acids: CASSYLSNTEAFF. The chain employs TRBV6-5 and TRBJ1-1; the D is unclear. V was pared by 3 bases and J by 2 bases, with 7 bases between. The germline V gene encodes CDR1 MNHEY and CDR2 SVGAGI. CDR3 length: 13 residues.

The chain couples TRBV16 to TRBJ1-1; 7 nucleotides align to TRBD1. This CDR3 has 15 amino acids. The V and J ends lost 4 bases and 4 bases, in that order; junction bases with no gene match: 9. Germline CDR1 and CDR2: KGHSY and FQNENV. The CDR3 reads CASSRVQGRGTEAFF. In nucleotides, the CDR3 is TGTGCCAGCAGCCGTGTACAGGGGCGTGGCACTGAAGCTTTCTTT.

The chain carries TRBV4-1 and TRBJ1-1; D remains ambiguous. From germline, CDR1 is MGHRA and CDR2 YSYEKL. Between the trimmed V and J ends, which lost 0 bases and 11 bases, there was a span of 16 bases. The CDR3 consists of 14 residues. The CDR3 sequence: CASSQDNVAREAFF. The CDR3, as DNA: TGCGCCAGCAGCCAAGATAATGTCGCGAGGGAGGCTTTCTTT.

V is TRBV18 and J is TRBJ1-1, with D maybe TRBD1 (5 bases). Germline values: CDR1 KGHSH, CDR2 LQKENI. The CDR3 has 11 residues. V shed 11 bases and J shed 2 bases, with 9 bases lying between them. The CDR3 loop is CAGGANTEAFF. The CDR3, as DNA: TGTGCCGGCGGGGCAAACACTGAAGCTTTCTTT.

This clone has just a few counts. The V call is TRBV14, the J call TRBJ1-1; TRBD1 might be the D (6 bases). V shed 0 bases and J shed 3 bases, with 20 bases lying between them. In germline, CDR1 is SGHDN, CDR2 FVKESK. The CDR3 loop spans 18 amino acids. This CDR3 is CASSQEVIGTQGYTEAFF. For the CDR3, the DNA is TGTGCCAGCAGCCAAGAGGTGATTGGTACACAGGGATACACTGAAGCTTTCTTT. The whole variable domain, remainder taken from reference TRBV14 and TRBJ1-1, is EAGVTQFPSHSVIEKGQTVTLRCDPISGHDNLYWYRRVMGKEIKFLLHFVKESKQDESGMPNNRFLAERTGGTYSTLKVQPAELEDSGVYFCASSQEVIGTQGYTEAFFGQGTRLTVV.

This clone was picked up one time. V is TRBV19 and J is TRBJ1-1, with 9 positions matching TRBD1. Germline V gene lookup returns CDR1 LNHDA and CDR2 SQIVND (reference sequence). The CDR3 loop spans 14 amino acids. V lost 3 bases and J lost 6; bases outside the gene matches: 5. For the CDR3, the DNA is TGTGCCAGTAGTATTGGGGACAGGGTCGCTGAAGCTTTCTTT. Translated: CASSIGDRVAEAFF.

The sample holds a few counts of this clone. The rearrangement links TRBV25-1 to TRBJ1-2; TRBD1 is a possible D gene (5 bases). Trimming left V 3 bases short and J 4 bases short, with 9 bases between. The CDR3 covers 13 residues. Germline-derived CDR1 and CDR2 are MGHDK and SYGVNS. The CDR3 here is CASSEQGSYGYTF. Written as DNA, the CDR3 is TGTGCCAGCAGTGAGCAGGGAAGCTATGGCTACACCTTC.

This chain uses TRBV10-3 with TRBJ1-2, with TRBD1 matching 9 bases. Germline CDR1 reads ENHRY; CDR2 reads SYGVKD. V lost 3 bases to trimming and J lost 8 bases; unmatched junction nucleotides: 19. The CDR3 consists of 18 residues. CDR3 bases: TGTGCCATCAGTGAAGATCTGGTCGGGGGACAGGGAAGACGGGGCTACACCTTC. This sequence encodes CAISEDLVGGQGRRGYTF.

This sequence joins TRBV6-4 and TRBJ2-1; 8 positions match TRBD2. Losses at the gene ends were 6 bases for V and 3 bases for J; bases not matched to a gene: 10. This CDR3 has 16 residues. The germline CDR1 and CDR2 sequences are MRHNA and SNTAGT. CDR3 coding DNA: TGTGCCAGCAGCGCCGTGGTCAGCGGGAGCTACAATGAGCAGTTCTTC. This encodes CASSAVVSGSYNEQFF.

This clone was found a few times. The V and J genes are TRBV7-9 and TRBJ1-1; D ambiguous. Germline CDR1 SEHNR, CDR2 FQNEAQ (reference sequence). The V end was cut by 1 base, the J end by 3 bases, with 9 bases between. This CDR3 comprises 14 residues. In DNA form, the CDR3 reads TGTGCCAGCAGCTTAGACCAGTTGGACACTGAAGCTTTCTTT. Protein sequence: CASSLDQLDTEAFF. Full variable domain (outside the CDR3, taken from reference TRBV7-9 and TRBJ1-1): DTGVSQNPRHKITKRGQNVTFRCDPISEHNRLYWYRQTLGQGPEFLTYFQNEAQLEKSRLLSDRFSAERPKGSFSTLEIQRTEQGDSAMYLCASSLDQLDTEAFFGQGTRLTVV.

The chain carries TRBV6-6 and TRBJ1-3, with D perhaps matching TRBD1 (5 bases). This CDR3 has 13 residues. The ends were cut back, 9 bases at V and 3 bases at J, with 12 bases in the middle. CDR1 and CDR2 from the germline V gene are MNHNY and SVGAGI (reference sequence). The CDR3 nucleotides read TGTGCCAGTGGGGGAGGGGTTGGAAACACCATATATTTT. It translates to CASGGGVGNTIYF.

The V call is TRBV29-1, the J call TRBJ1-1; TRBD1 might be the D (5 bases). The length of the CDR3 is 13 residues. Germline CDR1 is SQVTM and CDR2 is ANQGSEA. Trimming stripped 4 bases from V and 11 bases from J, with 20 bases between. The CDR3 here is CSVAPFDRSSAFF. CDR3 DNA sequence: TGCAGCGTTGCGCCGTTTGACAGATCATCCGCTTTCTTT.

The rearrangement joins TRBV5-4 to TRBJ1-1, with D maybe TRBD1 (6 bases). The CDR3 covers 15 residues. Per germline, CDR1 SGHNT and CDR2 YYREEE (reference sequence). V shed 1 base and J shed 1 base, with 11 bases lying between them. Here the CDR3 DNA reads TGTGCCAGCAGCTTGTATGGCAGGGGGAACACTGAAGCTTTCTTT. Its protein product is CASSLYGRGNTEAFF.

The rearrangement joins TRBV5-6 to TRBJ2-7; 9 bases match TRBD1. Germline CDR1 SGHDT, CDR2 YYEEEE. The ends lost 1 base at V and 2 bases at J; junction bases unmatched: 4. CDR3 length: 15 amino acids. CDR3 region: CASSLFGQGPYEQYF. CDR3 sequence (DNA): TGTGCCAGCAGCTTGTTTGGACAGGGGCCCTACGAGCAGTACTTC.